This section outlines one T cell receptor (beta chain) sequence together with its context. Its antigen is not known. The record originates from a study of CXCR3-negative and CXCR3-positive naive CD8 T cells. Findings and limits, study-wide: Within a donor, both naive subsets shared TRBV-TRBJ usage, unlike memory cells. More hydrophobic TRB CDR3s were found in CXCR3-positive naive cells than in CXCR3-negative naive cells.

5' RACE with UMI labels generated the TRB cDNA libraries. TCRdb re-analyzed the 5' RACE reads; it lists each CDR3 protein once, without DNA. The specimen's table records 150,000 to 180,000 distinct CDR3 sequences. The sample taken for sequencing was naive CXCR3+ CD8+ T cells from blood. Specified subset: CD45RO-CCR7+CD27+CD95- naive CD8+ T cells expressing CXCR3 (TNR3+). The clonotype comes from a human donor in good health. Some clones in this sample may be carry-over from other donors' samples.

The chain's CDR3 is CASGPSGADYNEQFF. The chain couples TRBV11-3 to TRBJ2-1; checking the TCRdb D call of TRBD2 is not possible without DNA. This CDR3 spans 15 amino acids. Germline V gene lookup returns CDR1 SGHNT and CDR2 YENEEA.